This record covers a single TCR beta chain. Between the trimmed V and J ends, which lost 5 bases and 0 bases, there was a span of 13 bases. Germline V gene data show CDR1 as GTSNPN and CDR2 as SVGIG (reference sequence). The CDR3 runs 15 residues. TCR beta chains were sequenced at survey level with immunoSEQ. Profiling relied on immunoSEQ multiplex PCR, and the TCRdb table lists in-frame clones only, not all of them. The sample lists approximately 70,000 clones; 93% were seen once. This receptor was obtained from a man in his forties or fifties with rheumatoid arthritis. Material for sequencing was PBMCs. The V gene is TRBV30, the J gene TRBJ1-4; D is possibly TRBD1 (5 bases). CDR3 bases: TGTGCCTGGGACAGACCTTTTGCAACTAATGAAAAACTGTTTTTT. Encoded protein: CAWDRPFATNEKLFF.